The next 10 T cell receptor beta chains were all read from a single sample in a study of blood T cell repertoires in COVID-19. The table came from immunoSEQ multiplex PCR; TCRdb's copy has only in-frame clones and leaves some out. The sample shows 200,000 to 250,000 clones, around four fifths of them seen only once. Sample: peripheral blood. The receptors come from a woman in her seventies with COVID-19, enrolled during active disease.

This rearrangement joins TRBV28 to TRBJ2-1; tentatively, D is TRBD2 (7 bases). CDR1 MDHEN and CDR2 SYDVKM come from the germline V gene. The CDR3 has 14 residues. Trimming took 3 bases from V and 8 from J, leaving 14 bases between them. CDR3 sequence (DNA): TGTGCCAGCAGTTTGTTCGGAGGGGGGGATGAGCAGTTCTTC. Its translation: CASSLFGGGDEQFF.

The J gene is TRBJ2-2, the V gene TRBV7-8, with 11 bases identical to TRBD1. The ends lost 6 bases at V and 3 bases at J; junction bases unmatched: 6. The CDR3 covers 16 residues. Germline lookup yields CDR1 SGHVS and CDR2 FQNEAQ. The CDR3 region is CASRTGTGGYTGELFF. As DNA, the CDR3 is TGTGCCAGCAGGACTGGGACAGGGGGTTACACCGGGGAGCTGTTTTTT.

The gene calls are TRBV5-4 and TRBJ2-6; D might be TRBD1 (6 bases). V shed 4 bases and J shed 0 bases, with 14 bases lying between them. This CDR3 has 17 residues. Germline V gives CDR1 SGHNT, CDR2 YYREEE (reference sequence). The CDR3 nucleotides read TGTGCCAGCAGCCAATCGACAGGCCGCTCTGGGGCCAACGTCCTGACTTTC. This sequence encodes CASSQSTGRSGANVLTF.

Concerning this clone: Other nucleotide sequences from this sample produce the same CDR3. This rearrangement joins TRBV2 to TRBJ1-1; perhaps TRBD1 as D (5 bases). The germline CDR1 and CDR2 sequences are SNHLY and FYNNEI. V lost 2 bases to trimming and J lost 5 bases, with 6 bases between them. The CDR3 totals 12 residues. In DNA, the CDR3 is TGTGCCAGCAGTGAACAGGGTACTGAAGCTTTCTTT. This gives the protein CASSEQGTEAFF.

This clone occurred a few times. This same CDR3 is encoded by further DNA sequences in the sample. V gene TRBV7-9 combines with J gene TRBJ2-1; D unresolved. CDR3 length: 11 residues. Germline CDR1 reads SEHNR; CDR2 reads FQNEAQ (reference sequence). Trimming pared 5 bases from V and 6 bases from J, leaving 5 bases between. The CDR3 DNA is TGTGCCAGCAGCCCCATCAATGAGCAGTTCTTC. Its protein is CASSPINEQFF.

V is TRBV7-2 and J is TRBJ1-6; no definite D call. CDR3 length: 14 residues. Germline V lookup: CDR1 SGHTA, CDR2 FQGNSA. V was trimmed by 1 base and J by 7 bases, leaving 8 bases between them. CDR3 residues: CASSLVQANSPLHF. CDR3 DNA sequence: TGTGCCAGCAGCTTAGTGCAAGCGAATTCACCCCTCCACTTT.

For this clone: The same CDR3 arises from other DNA sequences in this sample as well. This chain uses TRBV5-4 with TRBJ1-4, with 8 positions matching TRBD1. This CDR3 has 15 amino acids. The germline V gene encodes CDR1 SGHNT and CDR2 YYREEE (reference sequence). Losses at the gene ends were 4 bases for V and 5 bases for J; bases not matched to a gene: 7. The CDR3 DNA reads as TGTGCCAGCAGCCCAAGGACAGGGAAAAATGAAAAACTGTTTTTT. This sequence encodes CASSPRTGKNEKLFF.

V gene TRBV19 combines with J gene TRBJ1-1; 9 bases are shared with TRBD1. Germline V gene data show CDR1 as LNHDA and CDR2 as SQIVND (reference sequence). The CDR3 is 15 residues long. The V and J ends lost 1 base and 4 bases, in that order; junction bases with no gene match: 4. CDR3 loop: CASSIVPGQGTEAFF. CDR3 in DNA: TGTGCCAGTAGTATAGTCCCGGGACAGGGCACTGAAGCTTTCTTT.

This clone showed up just once. The rearrangement joins TRBV15 to TRBJ2-7; 10 nucleotides agree with TRBD2. CDR1 and CDR2 from the germline V gene are LNHNV and YYDKDF (reference sequence). The J segment lost 0 bases and the V segment lost 3 bases, leaving 5 bases of the junction unmatched. This CDR3 comprises 16 residues. CDR3 coding DNA: TGTGCCACCAGCAGGGATAGCGGGAGGAGCTCCTACGAGCAGTACTTC. Its translation is CATSRDSGRSSYEQYF.

The chain combines TRBV19 with TRBJ2-7, with 11 bases identical to TRBD1. The J segment lost 5 bases and the V segment lost 3 bases, leaving 6 bases of the junction unmatched. The CDR3 is made up of 15 amino acids. Germline V gene data show CDR1 as LNHDA and CDR2 as SQIVND (reference sequence). In nucleotides, the CDR3 is TGTGCCAGTAGTATTACGGGACAGGGGGTCCACGAGCAGTACTTC. Amino acids: CASSITGQGVHEQYF. Together with reference TRBV19 and TRBJ2-7, the CDR3 gives the full variable domain: DGGITQSPKYLFRKEGQNVTLSCEQNLNHDAMYWYRQDPGQGLRLIYYSQIVNDFQKGDIAEGYSVSREKKESFPLTVTSAQKNPTAFYLCASSITGQGVHEQYFGPGTRLTVT.